The 32 T cell receptor beta chains below were found in one sample sequenced in a study of T cell changes during pregnancy in multiple sclerosis (dated by TCRdb to the late 2010s). Receptor amplification or capture employed the immunoSEQ multiplex PCR assay. What TCRdb holds here is the immuneACCESS table cut down to in-frame rearrangements. Part of the clones is not present; checked against another copy, under half of the missing clones reflect an unresolved V gene, and the others are unexplained. The sample data list tens of thousands of clones, and over 85% of these were observed just once. Clones ranked in the top ten supply about 0.33% of the sample. Here the sequenced sample was CD4+ T cells from peripheral blood mononuclear cells, taken before pregnancy. All receptors come from a female donor with multiple sclerosis, enrolled in a pregnancy study.

The rearrangement uses TRBV4-3 and TRBJ1-4; the match to TRBD1 covers 8 bases. V was pared by 0 bases and J by 3 bases, with 0 bases of the junction left unmatched. Germline V gene sequence: CDR1 LGHNA, CDR2 YSLEER. The CDR3 contains 15 residues. The CDR3 sequence is CASSQEQGANEKLFF. The CDR3 DNA reads as TGCGCCAGCAGCCAAGAACAGGGGGCTAATGAAAAACTGTTTTTT.

The rearrangement links TRBV5-3 to TRBJ2-7; D may be TRBD2 (5 bases). TRBV5-3 is designated an ORF whose function remains uncertain. CDR3 length: 17 amino acids. Trimming removed 4 bases at V and 0 bases at J, with 20 bases between. Written as DNA, the CDR3 is TGTGCCAGAAGCCCGAAGGGTCCGGGGATTAACTCCTACGAGCAGTACTTC. Its protein product is CARSPKGPGINSYEQYF.

The CDR3 nucleotides read TGTGCCACCAGCAGAGCCCGGGACACCCTTTCCAACACTGAAGCTTTCTTT. Translation: CATSRARDTLSNTEAFF. The chain couples TRBV15 to TRBJ1-1; D is possibly TRBD1 (6 bases). Per germline, CDR1 LNHNV and CDR2 YYDKDF (reference sequence). The length of the CDR3 is 17 residues. Trimming cost V 1 base and J 2 bases, with 17 bases left between them. The whole variable domain, remainder taken from reference TRBV15 and TRBJ1-1, is DAMVIQNPRYQVTQFGKPVTLSCSQTLNHNVMYWYQQKSSQAPKLLFHYYDKDFNNEADTPDNFQSRRPNTSFCFLDIRSPGLGDTAMYLCATSRARDTLSNTEAFFGQGTRLTVV.

This clone came up once. The rearrangement uses TRBV28 and TRBJ2-3; weak D call: TRBD1 (6 bases). The CDR3 sequence is 19 residues long. V was pared by 2 bases and J by 2 bases, with 23 bases between. Germline CDR1 reads MDHEN; CDR2 reads SYDVKM. The CDR3 spells CASSLGAMGHWQHTDTQYF. The CDR3 coding sequence is TGTGCCAGCAGTTTAGGCGCAATGGGACACTGGCAACACACAGATACGCAGTATTTT.

The chain is built from TRBV30 and TRBJ2-7; 8 bases match TRBD2. Germline CDR1 GTSNPN, CDR2 SVGIG (reference sequence). Trimming took 1 base from V and 4 from J; bases not matched to a gene: 6. There are 14 residues in the CDR3. For the CDR3, the DNA is TGTGCCTGGAGTGGGGGAGGCGGGAGGTACGAGCAGTACTTC. This sequence encodes CAWSGGGGRYEQYF.

V is TRBV28 and J is TRBJ1-3; 12 bases are shared with TRBD1. The V gene end was trimmed by 5 bases and the J gene end by 5 bases; junction bases not matched to a gene: 7. CDR3 length: 16 amino acids. Germline V CDR1 and CDR2: MDHEN, SYDVKM. In DNA, the CDR3 is TGTGCCAGCAGTCTGGGGGGGACAGGGGGCAGAAACACCATATATTTT. Residues: CASSLGGTGGRNTIYF. The full variable domain, its missing parts supplied by reference TRBV28 and TRBJ1-3, is DVKVTQSSRYLVKRTGEKVFLECVQDMDHENMFWYRQDPGLGLRLIYFSYDVKMKEKGDIPEGYSVSREKKERFSLILESASTNQTSMYLCASSLGGTGGRNTIYFGEGSWLTVV.

The CDR3 nucleotides are TGTGCCAGCAGCCGGACTAGCGGGAGGGCCAGGACCGGGGAGCTGTTTTTT. It yields the protein CASSRTSGRARTGELFF. The chain joins TRBV21-1 to TRBJ2-2; TRBD2 was called by the table and not checked on the DNA. TRBV21-1 is marked as a pseudogene. The CDR3 has 17 amino acids.

This chain uses TRBV4-3 with TRBJ1-3; D is unresolved. Trimming shortened V by 4 bases and J by 0 bases, and 10 bases separated the two germline ends. The CDR3 consists of 15 residues. Germline CDR1 LGHNA, CDR2 YSLEER. The CDR3 nucleotides are TGCGCCAGCAGCCTTAGCCTGAGCTCTGGAAACACCATATATTTT. Its translation: CASSLSLSSGNTIYF.

The V gene is TRBV21-1, the J gene TRBJ1-2; TRBD1 is the table's D call, not checked against the DNA. TRBV21-1 is a documented pseudogene. The CDR3 consists of 14 residues. CDR3 loop: CASSKEPGNYGYTF. The DNA of the CDR3 is TGTGCCAGCAGCAAAGAGCCAGGGAACTATGGCTACACCTTC.

This clone was detected only a few times. V gene TRBV28 combines with J gene TRBJ1-5, with D unresolved. From germline, CDR1 is MDHEN and CDR2 SYDVKM. CDR3 length: 13 amino acids. V lost 6 bases to trimming and J lost 4 bases, with 10 bases between them. In nucleotides, the CDR3 is TGTGCCAGCAGACCCGGAGGGAATCAGCCCCAGCATTTT. Residues: CASRPGGNQPQHF.

The chain carries TRBV5-4 and TRBJ2-1; 11 nucleotides match TRBD2. In germline, CDR1 is SGHNT, CDR2 YYREEE (reference sequence). The CDR3 has 18 residues. Trimming cost V 1 base and J 5 bases; bases outside gene matches: 11. DNA of the CDR3: TGTGCCAGCAGCTTGATGTTAATCGGACTAGCGGGTAACAATGAGCAGTTCTTC. Its translation is CASSLMLIGLAGNNEQFF.

The rearrangement links TRBV6-5 to TRBJ2-7, with TRBD1 identical over 9 bases. CDR3 length: 15 amino acids. V was clipped by 2 bases and J by 0 bases; unmatched bases: 2. Looked up from germline, CDR1 is MNHEY and CDR2 is SVGAGI. The CDR3 DNA is TGTGCCAGCAGTTACGGACAGGGGAGCTCCTACGAGCAGTACTTC. Translating it yields CASSYGQGSSYEQYF.

The chain couples TRBV7-2 to TRBJ1-2; the D gene is possibly TRBD1 (6 bases). This CDR3 has 13 residues. Germline V gene sequence: CDR1 SGHTA, CDR2 FQGNSA. Trimming removed 4 bases at V and 5 bases at J, with 11 bases between. DNA for the CDR3: TGTGCCAGCAGCTCAACAGGGTCATATGGCTACACCTTC. The encoded protein is CASSSTGSYGYTF.

The V and J genes are TRBV5-4 and TRBJ2-1; 7 nucleotides line up with TRBD2. Trimming cost V 2 bases and J 3 bases; bases outside gene matches: 5. Per the germline V gene, CDR1 is SGHNT and CDR2 is YYREEE (reference sequence). The CDR3 is 15 residues long. For the CDR3, the DNA is TGTGCCAGCAGCTTAATGTCTAGCGGCTACAATGAGCAGTTCTTC. Translated: CASSLMSSGYNEQFF.

J is TRBJ2-1 and V is TRBV7-9; 8 nucleotides line up with TRBD1. Germline loops: CDR1 SEHNR, CDR2 FQNEAQ (reference sequence). The CDR3 runs to 14 residues. The V segment lost 4 bases and the J segment 4 bases; nucleotides outside the gene matches: 3. CDR3 in DNA: TGTGCCAGCAGCTCGCGGACAGGGTACAATGAGCAGTTCTTC. This translates into CASSSRTGYNEQFF.

The V call is TRBV7-2, the J call TRBJ2-1; 12 bases match TRBD2. The CDR3 runs 15 residues. Germline CDR1 and CDR2: SGHTA and FQGNSA. Trimming took 5 bases from V and 7 from J; bases not matched to a gene: 6. CDR3 region: CASSAGLAGMNEQFF. The DNA of the CDR3 is TGTGCCAGCAGCGCCGGACTAGCGGGAATGAATGAGCAGTTCTTC.

Concerning this clone: Other DNA sequences in the same sample also yield this CDR3. The chain joins TRBV14 to TRBJ2-7, with D tentatively TRBD1 (6 bases). Germline lookup yields CDR1 SGHDN and CDR2 FVKESK. V lost 4 bases and J lost 4, with 17 bases in between. The CDR3 is 15 residues long. The CDR3 DNA sequence: TGTGCCAGCAGCCTATCCCCAGGCAGGGGATACGAGCAGTACTTC. This sequence encodes CASSLSPGRGYEQYF.

Comment on this clone: One end of the junction is discordant with germline, which a read error may explain. The chain joins TRBV28 to TRBJ2-7, with 9 bases matching TRBD1. Germline V gene lookup returns CDR1 MDHEN and CDR2 SYDVKM. The CDR3 consists of 16 residues. CDR3 sequence reads: CASSLLASTGQGQSFF. The CDR3, as DNA: TGTGCCAGCAGTTTATTAGCCAGCACGGGACAGGGCCAGTCGTTCTTC.

The V and J genes are TRBV30 and TRBJ2-5; weak D call: TRBD2 (5 bases). Germline V CDR1 and CDR2: GTSNPN, SVGIG (reference sequence). Trimming shortened V by 3 bases and J by 4 bases, and 9 bases separated the two germline ends. CDR3 length equals 12 residues. This chain's CDR3 is CAWSSRGETQYF. The CDR3 DNA follows: TGTGCCTGGAGCTCTCGGGGAGAGACCCAGTACTTC.

The chain couples TRBV7-2 to TRBJ2-2, with 8 bases identical to TRBD1. The CDR3 is made up of 14 amino acids. The V gene end was trimmed by 6 bases and the J gene end by 5 bases; junction bases not matched to a gene: 5. Per germline, CDR1 SGHTA and CDR2 FQGNSA. The CDR3 bases are TGTGCCAGCAGGCGGACAGGGAAGACCGGGGAGCTGTTTTTT. Translating it yields CASRRTGKTGELFF.

The chain joins TRBV29-1 to TRBJ2-2; 7 nucleotides match TRBD1. The germline V gene has CDR1 SQVTM and CDR2 ANQGSEA. V was pared by 6 bases and J by 5 bases, with 12 bases of the junction left unmatched. CDR3 length: 15 amino acids. For the CDR3, the DNA is TGCAGCGTGAAACTACCGGGACAGATGACCGGGGAGCTGTTTTTT. This codes for CSVKLPGQMTGELFF.

The chain uses TRBV18 and TRBJ2-6; D gene uncertain. The germline V gene has CDR1 KGHSH and CDR2 LQKENI. The length of the CDR3 is 16 residues. Trimming stripped 3 bases from V and 0 bases from J, with 9 bases between. CDR3 in DNA: TGTGCCAGCTCACCTCTACTGTCCTCTGGGGCCAACGTCCTGACTTTC. This sequence encodes CASSPLLSSGANVLTF. The complete variable domain, with remaining parts taken from reference TRBV18 and TRBJ2-6, reads NAGVMQNPRHLVRRRGQEARLRCSPMKGHSHVYWYRQLPEEGLKFMVYLQKENIIDESGMPKERFSAEFPKEGPSILRIQQVVRGDSAAYFCASSPLLSSGANVLTFGAGSRLTVL.

The CDR3 DNA reads as TGTGCCAGTAGCTTAGATACTAGCGGAGGCTACAATGAGCAGTTCTTC. It translates to CASSLDTSGGYNEQFF. This chain joins TRBV19 and TRBJ2-1; TRBD2 matches at 8 bases. After removal of 6 bases from V and 3 bases from J, the junction contained 10 bases not matched to a gene. CDR3 size: 16 residues. The germline gives CDR1 LNHDA, CDR2 SQIVND (reference sequence).

Concerning this clone: Other DNA sequences in this sample translate to the same CDR3. The chain employs TRBV10-3 and TRBJ1-2, with 7 bases matching TRBD1. V dropped 2 bases and J dropped 6; count of bases not matched to a gene: 3. The CDR3 runs to 13 residues. The germline V gene has CDR1 ENHRY and CDR2 SYGVKD. The DNA for the CDR3 is TGTGCCATCAGTGAGGACAGGGAGGATGGCTACACCTTC. Its protein product is CAISEDREDGYTF.

J is TRBJ2-2 and V is TRBV6-4, with D tentatively TRBD1 (6 bases). Per germline, CDR1 MRHNA and CDR2 SNTAGT. Trimming removed 6 bases from V and 8 bases from J, with 13 bases in between. The length of the CDR3 is 13 residues. The CDR3: CASRGQPQGELFF. The CDR3 DNA sequence: TGTGCCAGCAGAGGACAGCCCCAGGGGGAGCTGTTTTTT.

J is TRBJ2-2 and V is TRBV19; a possible D gene is TRBD2 (7 bases). The germline V gene encodes CDR1 LNHDA and CDR2 SQIVND (reference sequence). Trimming shortened V by 9 bases and J by 5 bases, and 16 bases separated the two germline ends. The CDR3 spans 14 residues. CDR3 nucleotides: TGTGCCAGCCGTAGGGGGGGGCAGACCGGGGAGCTGTTTTTT. This translates into CASRRGGQTGELFF.

The chain uses TRBV11-3 and TRBJ2-1; D is unclear. Germline V CDR1 and CDR2: SGHNT, YENEEA. Trimming pared 5 bases from V and 4 bases from J, leaving 18 bases between. This CDR3 spans 16 amino acids. The CDR3 loop reads CASSNILGRRYNEQFF. The CDR3 DNA sequence: TGTGCCAGCAGCAATATTCTAGGTAGGAGATACAATGAGCAGTTCTTC.

V usage is TRBV19 and J usage is TRBJ1-1, with 8 bases aligning to TRBD1. V gave up 3 bases and J gave up 3 bases; unmatched junction bases: 9. The CDR3 consists of 16 residues. Germline V gene sequence: CDR1 LNHDA, CDR2 SQIVND (reference sequence). CDR3 in DNA: TGTGCCAGTAGTATCTCAGGGGGCGCAGGTTACACTGAAGCTTTCTTT. Amino acids: CASSISGGAGYTEAFF.

This chain connects TRBV2 to TRBJ2-5; TRBD2 aligns across 12 bases. This CDR3 region has 15 residues. Germline lookup yields CDR1 SNHLY and CDR2 FYNNEI. The ends lost 7 bases at V and 6 bases at J; junction bases unmatched: 9. The CDR3 loop is CASTRLAGEGKTQYF. The CDR3 bases are TGTGCCAGCACCCGACTAGCGGGAGAAGGGAAGACCCAGTACTTC. Full variable domain (rest looked up from reference TRBV2 and TRBJ2-5): EPEVTQTPSHQVTQMGQEVILRCVPISNHLYFYWYRQILGQKVEFLVSFYNNEISEKSEIFDDQFSVERPDGSNFTLKIRSTKLEDSAMYFCASTRLAGEGKTQYFGPGTRLLVL.

CDR3 in amino acids: CASSLGGTRGGETQYF. CDR3 sequence (DNA): TGTGCCAGCAGCTTGGGTGGGACTAGGGGAGGGGAGACCCAGTACTTC. The chain employs TRBV5-6 and TRBJ2-5, with 8 nucleotides matching TRBD2. CDR3 length: 16 amino acids. With V trimmed by 0 bases and J by 5 bases, 9 bases remained unmatched. The V gene's germline CDR1 is SGHDT and CDR2 YYEEEE.

V and J are TRBV4-1 and TRBJ2-6; 7 nucleotides match TRBD1. Germline CDR1 MGHRA, CDR2 YSYEKL. The CDR3 is made up of 18 amino acids. V lost 4 bases and J lost 4; bases outside the gene matches: 13. CDR3 in amino acids: CASSPYSNTGVGANVLTF. The CDR3 bases are TGCGCCAGCAGCCCGTACTCCAACACAGGGGTCGGGGCCAACGTCCTGACTTTC.

V and J are TRBV7-6 and TRBJ2-1; tentative D call: TRBD2 (7 bases). V lost 5 bases and J lost 9, with 14 bases in between. CDR3 length: 13 residues. The germline V gene encodes CDR1 SGHVS and CDR2 FNYEAQ. CDR3 sequence: CASSRWGGPEQFF. The CDR3 DNA is TGTGCCAGCAGCCGGTGGGGGGGGCCTGAGCAGTTCTTC.